This T cell receptor (beta chain) is drawn from a study of blood T cell repertoires in COVID-19 (dated by TCRdb to about 2020). In the study overall: Samples from collaborators originated in the United States, Italy and Spain and spanned both the acute and convalescent phases of COVID-19. Sample metadata almost always included a de-identified subject ID, COVID-19 status, age in years and sex. The repertoires were made available in a free public database intended to serve as a resource for research on the immune response to SARS-CoV-2. The dataset comprised deeply sampled blood TCRbeta repertoires from subjects exposed to, actively infected with, or recovered from COVID-19. Where HLA class I and class II types were available, the types were taken from metadata supplied by the sample provider, not from assay-based typing. The samples were drawn from the first 160 participants of the ongoing ImmuneRACE study and from 950 to 1,500 subjects provided by 6 global collaborators. The material from the prospective study consisted of cDNA or gDNA derived from T cells, B-cell-depleted T cells, or PBMCs.

The table lists this clone with a few counts. The antigen it binds to is not known. Per-base qualities were not stored, and no clone one base away is much larger. The immunoSEQ Assay, a bias-controlled multiplex PCR, was used to amplify TCRbeta CDR3 regions from genomic DNA. The study's processing was this. The number of nucleated cells in each sample was estimated from the amplification of reference gene primers within the assay. To quantify the absolute abundance of each unique TCRbeta CDR3 rearrangement, sequence reads were collapsed and filtered. Productive Simpson clonality was computed per sample as the square root of Simpson's diversity index over productive rearrangements. TCRdb provides this immuneACCESS table in a form limited to in-frame rearrangements. Some clones are lacking; in checked studies, under half of them reflect an unresolved V gene, and why the rest are absent is not known. V and J calls and clone size are copied from that table; D and trimming were computed from the DNA. This sample has some 87,000 clones in its table, and around 81% of those were observed once. About 15% of the sample lies in the top ten.

Each collaborating institution followed its own protocols to collect whole blood in K2EDTA tubes. Collaborator samples were shipped for TCRbeta analysis as frozen whole blood, isolated PBMCs, or DNA extracted from either sample type. The full study reports these points: Clinical and demographic metadata were provided uncurated, with the amount varying by source and participant.

Its CDR3 holds 15 amino acids, cysteine through phenylalanine. The DNA shown is the 45-base CDR3, in frame from base 1. CDR1 and CDR2 are read off the germline V gene (reference sequence) as SEHNR and FQNEAQ. The V and J ends are trimmed by 4 bases and 1 base, leaving 11 bases between them. The chain uses TRBV7-9 and TRBJ1-3; too little of a D gene remains to name it. The source is a human donor in a cohort sampled during active COVID-19. Sequenced: peripheral blood. The nucleotide sequence is given as TGTGCCAGCAGCTCTCAGCCAGGATCTGGAAACACCATATATTTT. This sequence encodes CASSSQPGSGNTIYF.